Below, 21 T cell receptor beta chains from the same sample are listed, as sequenced in a study of robustness of blood B and T cell sequencing. Instead of genomic DNA, mRNA was used to measure TCR beta repertoires. The cDNA carried a universal priming site added by a 5' template-switch oligo. Every cDNA molecule received a random 12-nucleotide UMI from the template-switch oligo. In TCRdb, the PCR reads were re-called with MiXCR into one record per CDR3 protein. The profile shows about 1,500 distinct CDR3 sequences, approximately 68% of them singletons. Sequencing input: peripheral blood. These TCRs come from a human donor in good health.

The rearrangement uses TRBV2 and TRBJ2-3; tentative D call: TRBD2 (6 bases). Trimming removed 4 bases from V and 4 bases from J, with 12 bases in between. The CDR3 covers 14 residues. CDR1 is SNHLY and CDR2 is FYNNEI in the germline V gene. The CDR3 DNA follows: TGTGCCAGCAGTGGGAGGGGCGTCGCAGATACGCAGTATTTT. This gives the protein CASSGRGVADTQYF.

This chain connects TRBV10-3 to TRBJ1-2; D is perhaps TRBD1 (5 bases). V lost 10 bases, J lost 3 bases, and 18 bases lay in between. The CDR3 is made up of 14 amino acids. Germline V gene sequence: CDR1 ENHRY, CDR2 SYGVKD. The CDR3 nucleotides read TGTGCCACCACCTCGGGGGGAAGGGACTATGGCTACACCTTC. Its translation is CATTSGGRDYGYTF.

The CDR3 reads CASSAPSADVGYEQYF. The CDR3 bases are TGCGCCAGCAGCGCCCCCTCGGCGGACGTCGGCTACGAGCAGTACTTC. The rearrangement links TRBV4-1 to TRBJ2-7; D is uncertain. Trimming left V 5 bases short and J 3 bases short, with 20 bases between. The germline V gene has CDR1 MGHRA and CDR2 YSYEKL. The length of the CDR3 is 16 residues.

The chain recombines TRBV10-1 with TRBJ1-2; no reliable D call. CDR3 length: 13 amino acids. The V and J ends lost 0 bases and 2 bases respectively, with 4 bases between them. Germline CDR1 WNHNN, CDR2 SYGVQD (reference sequence). CDR3 region: CASSESLNYGYTF. DNA for the CDR3: TGCGCCAGCAGTGAGTCACTCAACTATGGCTACACCTTC.

This clonotype was observed a few times. This chain connects TRBV11-2 to TRBJ1-1, with D possibly matching TRBD1 (6 bases). Trimming removed 0 bases from V and 4 bases from J, with 15 bases in between. CDR3 length equals 16 residues. Germline assignment: CDR1 SGHAT and CDR2 FQNNGV. This CDR3 reads CASSLDEGGQATEAFF. The CDR3 DNA reads as TGTGCCAGCAGCTTAGACGAGGGGGGGCAGGCCACTGAAGCTTTCTTT.

The V and J genes are TRBV23-1 and TRBJ2-7; no clear D gene. TRBV23-1 is an ORF; its function is uncertain. Trimming took off 3 bases at V and 0 bases at J, with 12 bases between the two ends. The CDR3 has 15 residues. CDR3 DNA sequence: TGCGCCAGCAGTCAGACAATGGATCTCTCCTACGAGCAGTACTTC. Protein sequence: CASSQTMDLSYEQYF.

The chain recombines TRBV29-1 with TRBJ2-7, with 9 positions matching TRBD1. This CDR3 has 13 amino acids. Trimming took 5 bases from V and 0 from J; bases not matched to a gene: 2. Germline CDR1 reads SQVTM; CDR2 reads ANQGSEA. The CDR3 DNA sequence: TGCAGCGTTAGGACAGGGGACTCCTACGAGCAGTACTTC. Its translation: CSVRTGDSYEQYF.

The V gene is TRBV9, the J gene TRBJ2-1, with 11 bases aligning to TRBD2. The CDR3 runs 14 residues. Looked up from germline, CDR1 is SGDLS and CDR2 is YYNGEE. The junction had 5 bases not matched to a gene; V was cut back by 3 bases and J by 9 bases. CDR3 sequence: CASSDSGGASEQFF. CDR3 DNA sequence: TGTGCCAGCAGCGATAGCGGGGGGGCCTCTGAGCAGTTCTTC.

This clonotype appeared a few times. This chain uses TRBV30 with TRBJ1-5; TRBD1 might be the D (6 bases). From germline, CDR1 is GTSNPN and CDR2 SVGIG (reference sequence). The CDR3 totals 16 residues. V was cut by 1 base and J by 2 bases, with 15 bases left in between. CDR3 residues: CAWSGGGLLGNQPQHF. In DNA form, the CDR3 reads TGTGCCTGGAGTGGAGGGGGGTTACTGGGCAATCAGCCCCAGCATTTT.

This clonotype was counted only a few times. The chain employs TRBV5-5 and TRBJ2-7, with 7 bases fitting TRBD1. V was pared by 2 bases and J by 3 bases, with 8 bases of the junction left unmatched. The V gene's germline CDR1 is SGHKS and CDR2 YYEKEE (reference sequence). This CDR3 has 15 residues. The CDR3 protein is CASSFTGTAYYEQYF. For the CDR3, the DNA is TGTGCCAGCAGCTTTACGGGGACAGCCTACTACGAGCAGTACTTC.

The CDR3 loop is CSVEGQGAFEQYF. In nucleotides, the CDR3 is TGCAGCGTTGAGGGACAGGGGGCCTTCGAGCAGTACTTC. V usage is TRBV29-1 and J usage is TRBJ2-7, with 12 nucleotides matching TRBD1. This CDR3 is 13 amino acids long. V was clipped by 3 bases and J by 6 bases; unmatched bases: 3. Per germline, CDR1 SQVTM and CDR2 ANQGSEA.

The gene calls are TRBV29-1 and TRBJ2-2; 9 positions agree with TRBD1. Germline CDR1 and CDR2: SQVTM and ANQGSEA. Trimming removed 5 bases from V and 3 bases from J; junction bases left unmatched: 4. The CDR3 loop spans 14 amino acids. The CDR3, as DNA: TGCAGCGTTCGCGGGGACAGGGACACCGGGGAGCTGTTTTTT. Its translation is CSVRGDRDTGELFF.

The chain is built from TRBV6-2 or TRBV6-3 and TRBJ2-7, with a possible D match to TRBD2 (6 bases). The length of the CDR3 is 15 residues. Trimming removed 0 bases from V and 0 bases from J, with 9 bases in between. Germline loops: CDR1 MNHEY, CDR2 SVGEGT. CDR3 residues: CASSYSAGSSYEQYF. The CDR3 DNA sequence: TGTGCCAGCAGTTACTCGGCGGGGTCCTCCTACGAGCAGTACTTC.

There are a few counts of this clonotype. The rearrangement links TRBV24-1 to TRBJ1-2; 9 bases are shared with TRBD1. The V gene end was trimmed by 7 bases and the J gene end by 8 bases; junction bases not matched to a gene: 4. The V gene's germline CDR1 is KGHDR and CDR2 SFDVKD. The CDR3 covers 12 residues. CDR3 nucleotides: TGTGCCACCAGCGGGACAGGGACCGGCTACACCTTC. As protein: CATSGTGTGYTF.

The V call is TRBV30, the J call TRBJ1-1, with D tentatively TRBD1 (5 bases). The germline gives CDR1 GTSNPN, CDR2 SVGIG (reference sequence). With 6 bases removed from V and 5 bases from J, the gap between germline ends came to 13 bases. The CDR3 covers 12 residues. The CDR3 DNA sequence: TGTGCCTGTATAAGGGGAGATACTGAAGCTTTCTTT. Translated: CACIRGDTEAFF. Variable domain in full (rest from reference TRBV30 and TRBJ1-1): SQTIHQWPATLVQPVGSPLSLECTVEGTSNPNLYWYRQAAGRGLQLLFYSVGIGQISSEVPQNLSASRPQDRQFILSSKKLLLSDSGFYLCACIRGDTEAFFGQGTRLTVV.

This clonotype was seen a few times. The chain uses TRBV6-5 and TRBJ2-3; 10 nucleotides align to TRBD1. The trim removed 6 bases at V and 3 bases at J, leaving 3 bases unmatched. From germline, CDR1 is MNHEY and CDR2 SVGAGI. The CDR3 totals 14 residues. The CDR3 region has the DNA TGTGCCAGCAGACGGGACAGGGGAACAGATACGCAGTATTTT. As protein: CASRRDRGTDTQYF.

This clonotype was observed once. The gene calls are TRBV12-3 or TRBV12-4 and TRBJ2-2, with D hard to call. CDR3 length equals 15 residues. V dropped 4 bases and J dropped 4 bases, with 13 bases sitting between them. This CDR3 is CASSYHPGRTGELFF. The CDR3 DNA sequence: TGTGCCAGCAGTTACCACCCCGGCCGCACCGGGGAGCTGTTTTTT.

In this sample, this clonotype is large. The chain uses TRBV11-3 and TRBJ1-2; a possible D gene is TRBD1 (5 bases). Germline lookup yields CDR1 SGHNT and CDR2 YENEEA. The CDR3 has 13 amino acids. Trimming shortened V by 5 bases and J by 3 bases, and 10 bases separated the two germline ends. In DNA form, the CDR3 reads TGTGCCAGCAGCCCGCGGGGGGACTATGGCTACACCTTC. It specifies CASSPRGDYGYTF.

The V gene is TRBV10-3, the J gene TRBJ2-7, with 7 bases matching TRBD1. Per germline, CDR1 ENHRY and CDR2 SYGVKD. J lost 4 bases, V lost 5 bases, and 5 bases had no gene match. This CDR3 has 13 amino acids. CDR3 nucleotides: TGTGCCATCAGTAGGACAGGACCGTACGAGCAGTACTTC. It codes for CAISRTGPYEQYF.

This chain connects TRBV19 to TRBJ2-3, with a tentative D call TRBD2 (5 bases). The germline CDR1 and CDR2 sequences are LNHDA and SQIVND (reference sequence). The V gene lost 8 bases and the J gene lost 1 base, with 10 bases spanning the gap. The CDR3 runs 13 residues. The CDR3 DNA is TGTGCCAGTGCGGACGGGGGCACAGATACGCAGTATTTT. Protein: CASADGGTDTQYF. Full variable domain (outside the CDR3, taken from reference TRBV19 and TRBJ2-3): DGGITQSPKYLFRKEGQNVTLSCEQNLNHDAMYWYRQDPGQGLRLIYYSQIVNDFQKGDIAEGYSVSREKKESFPLTVTSAQKNPTAFYLCASADGGTDTQYFGPGTRLTVL.

With respect to this clonotype: A read error may produce the germline difference seen at one junction end. The chain joins TRBV9 to TRBJ2-1; possibly TRBD2 for D (7 bases). The CDR3 contains 15 residues. Germline V CDR1 and CDR2: SGDLS, YYNGEE. CDR3 sequence (DNA): TGTGCCAACAGCGTAGCCGGGGGGCCGTACAATGAGCAGTTCTTC. It codes for CANSVAGGPYNEQFF.